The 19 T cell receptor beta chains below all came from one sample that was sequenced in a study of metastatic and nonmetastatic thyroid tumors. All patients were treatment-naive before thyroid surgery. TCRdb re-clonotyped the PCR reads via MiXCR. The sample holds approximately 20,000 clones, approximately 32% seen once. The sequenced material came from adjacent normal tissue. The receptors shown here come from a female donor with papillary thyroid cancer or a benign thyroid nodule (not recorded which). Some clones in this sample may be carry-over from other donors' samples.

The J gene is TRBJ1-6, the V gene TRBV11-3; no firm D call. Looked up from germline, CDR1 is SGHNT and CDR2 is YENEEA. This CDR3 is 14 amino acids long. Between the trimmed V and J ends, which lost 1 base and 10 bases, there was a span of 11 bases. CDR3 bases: TGTGCCAGCAGCTTAGTGCCAATTGGGTCACCCCTCCACTTT. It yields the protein CASSLVPIGSPLHF.

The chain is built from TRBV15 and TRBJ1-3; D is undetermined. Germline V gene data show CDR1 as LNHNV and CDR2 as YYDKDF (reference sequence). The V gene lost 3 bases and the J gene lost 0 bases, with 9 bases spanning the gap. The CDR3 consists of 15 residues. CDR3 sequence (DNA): TGTGCCACCAGCAGGGACGCCTCCTCTGGAAACACCATATATTTT. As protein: CATSRDASSGNTIYF.

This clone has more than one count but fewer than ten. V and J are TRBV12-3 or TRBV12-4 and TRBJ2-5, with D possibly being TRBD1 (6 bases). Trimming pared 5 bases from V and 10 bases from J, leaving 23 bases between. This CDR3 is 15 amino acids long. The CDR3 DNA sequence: TGTGCCAGCAGTGGGGGACAAATGGGACGAGATATCCAGTACTTC. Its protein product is CASSGGQMGRDIQYF.

CDR3 nucleotide sequence: TGTGCCAGCACCCCCACCACAGGGCTCCGGGATACGCAGTATTTT. Translated, it gives CASTPTTGLRDTQYF. The chain carries TRBV6-1 and TRBJ2-3; tentative D call: TRBD1 (6 bases). CDR1 and CDR2 (germline): MNHNS, SASEGT. This CDR3 has 15 amino acids. V lost 7 bases to trimming and J lost 6 bases, with 20 bases between them.

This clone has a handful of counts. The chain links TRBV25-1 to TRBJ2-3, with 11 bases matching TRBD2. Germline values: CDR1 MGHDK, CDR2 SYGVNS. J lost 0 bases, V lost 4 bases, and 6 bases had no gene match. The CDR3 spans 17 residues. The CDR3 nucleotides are TGTGCCAGCAGTGGGAGGACTAGCGGGCCTAGCACAGATACGCAGTATTTT. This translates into CASSGRTSGPSTDTQYF.

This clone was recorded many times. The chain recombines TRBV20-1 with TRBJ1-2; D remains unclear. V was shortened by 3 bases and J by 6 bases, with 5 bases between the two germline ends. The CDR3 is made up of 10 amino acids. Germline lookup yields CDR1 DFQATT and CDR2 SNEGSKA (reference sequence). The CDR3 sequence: CSASTDGYTF. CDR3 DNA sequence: TGCAGTGCTAGTACAGATGGCTACACCTTC.

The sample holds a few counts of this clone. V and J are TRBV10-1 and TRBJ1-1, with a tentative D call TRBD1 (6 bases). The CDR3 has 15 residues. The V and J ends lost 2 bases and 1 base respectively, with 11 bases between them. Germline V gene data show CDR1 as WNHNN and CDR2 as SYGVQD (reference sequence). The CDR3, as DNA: TGCGCCAGCAGTGAGAGGGGGTCGGGGAACACTGAAGCTTTCTTT. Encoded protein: CASSERGSGNTEAFF.

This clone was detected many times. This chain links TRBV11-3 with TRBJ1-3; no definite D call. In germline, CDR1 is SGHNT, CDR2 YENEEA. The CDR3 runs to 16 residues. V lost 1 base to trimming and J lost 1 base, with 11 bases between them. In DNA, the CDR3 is TGTGCCAGCAGCTTAGGTCCGACCTCATCTGGAAACACCATATATTTT. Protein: CASSLGPTSSGNTIYF.

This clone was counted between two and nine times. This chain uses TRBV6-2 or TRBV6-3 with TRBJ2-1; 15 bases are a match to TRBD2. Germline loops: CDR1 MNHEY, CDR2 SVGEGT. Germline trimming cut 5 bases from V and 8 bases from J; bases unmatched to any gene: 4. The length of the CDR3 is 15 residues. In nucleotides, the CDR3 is TGTGCCAGCAGTCCGGGACTAGCGGGAGGAGATGAGCAGTTCTTC. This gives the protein CASSPGLAGGDEQFF.

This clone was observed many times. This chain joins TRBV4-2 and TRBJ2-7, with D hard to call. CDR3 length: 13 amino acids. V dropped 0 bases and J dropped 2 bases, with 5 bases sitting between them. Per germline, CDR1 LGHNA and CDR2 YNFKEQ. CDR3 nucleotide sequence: TGTGCCAGCAGCCAAGATAGGACCTACGAGCAGTACTTC. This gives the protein CASSQDRTYEQYF.

CDR3 DNA sequence: TGTGCCTGGGGACAGGGCGAATGGCCCCAGCATTTT. Translating it yields CAWGQGEWPQHF. The chain employs TRBV30 and TRBJ1-5, with 8 bases lining up with TRBD1. The CDR3 spans 12 residues. V shed 5 bases and J 9 bases; nucleotides not matched to a gene: 6. Per germline, CDR1 GTSNPN and CDR2 SVGIG (reference sequence).

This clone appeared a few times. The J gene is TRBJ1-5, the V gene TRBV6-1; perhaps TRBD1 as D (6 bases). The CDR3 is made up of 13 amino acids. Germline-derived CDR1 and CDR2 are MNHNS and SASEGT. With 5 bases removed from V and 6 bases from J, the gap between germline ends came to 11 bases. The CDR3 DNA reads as TGTGCCAGCAGTCGCGCAGGGGTTCAGCCCCAGCATTTT. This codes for CASSRAGVQPQHF.

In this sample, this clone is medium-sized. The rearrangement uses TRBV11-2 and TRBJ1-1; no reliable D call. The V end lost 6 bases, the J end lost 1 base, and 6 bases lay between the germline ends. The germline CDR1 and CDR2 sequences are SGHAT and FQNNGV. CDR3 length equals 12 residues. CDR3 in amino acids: CASRPGNTEAFF. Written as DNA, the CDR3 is TGTGCCAGCAGGCCCGGGAACACTGAAGCTTTCTTT.

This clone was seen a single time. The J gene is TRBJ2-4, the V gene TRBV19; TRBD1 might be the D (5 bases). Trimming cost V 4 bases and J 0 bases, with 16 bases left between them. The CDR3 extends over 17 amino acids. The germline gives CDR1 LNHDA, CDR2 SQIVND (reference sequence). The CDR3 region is CASSNLASGIAKNIQYF. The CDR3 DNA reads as TGTGCCAGTAGTAATCTTGCGTCAGGGATAGCCAAAAACATTCAGTACTTC.

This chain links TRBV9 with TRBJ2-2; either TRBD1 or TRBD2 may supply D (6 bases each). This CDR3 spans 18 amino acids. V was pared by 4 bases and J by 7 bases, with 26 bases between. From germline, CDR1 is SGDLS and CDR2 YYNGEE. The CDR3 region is CASSSNRLGLGGIGELFF. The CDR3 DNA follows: TGTGCCAGCAGCTCGAATCGTTTGGGGCTGGGGGGCATCGGGGAGCTGTTTTTT.

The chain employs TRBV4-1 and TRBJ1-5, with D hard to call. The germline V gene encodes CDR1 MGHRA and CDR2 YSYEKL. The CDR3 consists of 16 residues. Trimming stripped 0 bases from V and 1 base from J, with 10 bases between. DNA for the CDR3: TGCGCCAGCAGCCAAGATATCCGACCCAGCAATCAGCCCCAGCATTTT. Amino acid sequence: CASSQDIRPSNQPQHF.

This CDR3 reads CASSLRTSGANNEQFF. CDR3 in DNA: TGTGCCAGCAGTTTACGGACTAGCGGAGCGAACAATGAGCAGTTCTTC. The chain recombines TRBV12-3 or TRBV12-4 with TRBJ2-1; 10 bases align to TRBD2. The J segment lost 5 bases and the V segment lost 2 bases, leaving 6 bases of the junction unmatched. The CDR3 is 16 amino acids.

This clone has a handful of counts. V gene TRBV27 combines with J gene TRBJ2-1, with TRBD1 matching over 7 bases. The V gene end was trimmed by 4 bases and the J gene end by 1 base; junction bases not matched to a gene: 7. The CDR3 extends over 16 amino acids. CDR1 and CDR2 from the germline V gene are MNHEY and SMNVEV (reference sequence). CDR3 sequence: CASSSTGFGSYNEQFF. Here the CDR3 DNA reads TGTGCCAGCAGTTCGACAGGGTTTGGATCCTACAATGAGCAGTTCTTC.

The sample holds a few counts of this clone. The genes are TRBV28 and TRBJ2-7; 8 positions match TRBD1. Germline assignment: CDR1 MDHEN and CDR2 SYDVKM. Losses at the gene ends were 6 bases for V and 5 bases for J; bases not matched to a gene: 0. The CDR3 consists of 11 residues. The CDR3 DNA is TGTGCCAGCAGGGGACAGGACGAGCAGTACTTC. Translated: CASRGQDEQYF. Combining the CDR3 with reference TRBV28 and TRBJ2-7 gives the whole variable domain DVKVTQSSRYLVKRTGEKVFLECVQDMDHENMFWYRQDPGLGLRLIYFSYDVKMKEKGDIPEGYSVSREKKERFSLILESASTNQTSMYLCASRGQDEQYFGPGTRLTVT.